Below are 18 T cell receptor beta chains sequenced from a single sample in a study of T cells in Graves' hyperthyroidism and ophthalmopathy. The CDR3 regions of TCR beta were amplified from RNA transcripts. First-round RT-PCR of the TCR CDR3 relied on the HTBI primer set. TCRdb re-derived calls from the multiplex PCR reads in MiXCR, one entry per CDR3 protein. This sample has about 560,000 distinct CDR3 sequences; about a sixth occur once, and the top ten carry about 18%. The sample consisted of blood. Receptors were obtained from a woman younger than 30 with Graves' hyperthyroidism.

This clonotype showed up many times. The V and J genes are TRBV5-1 and TRBJ1-2; D unresolved. The CDR3 spans 14 residues. Trimming took off 0 bases at V and 4 bases at J, with 10 bases between the two ends. Germline V gene lookup returns CDR1 SGHRS and CDR2 YFSETQ. The CDR3 DNA follows: TGCGCCAGCAGCTTGGAACAGACTACCTATGGCTACACCTTC. This codes for CASSLEQTTYGYTF.

This clonotype appeared a few times. The V gene is TRBV20-1, the J gene TRBJ1-1; 7 bases match TRBD1. The CDR3 is made up of 14 amino acids. The V gene end was trimmed by 5 bases and the J gene end by 2 bases; junction bases not matched to a gene: 8. The germline V gene has CDR1 DFQATT and CDR2 SNEGSKA (reference sequence). DNA for the CDR3: TGCAGTGCTCCCACCGGGACAGACAACACTGAAGCTTTCTTT. Translating it yields CSAPTGTDNTEAFF.

This clonotype has at least ten counts. This chain uses TRBV28 with TRBJ2-7; a possible D gene is TRBD2 (6 bases). The CDR3 is 13 amino acids. Germline values: CDR1 MDHEN, CDR2 SYDVKM. V gave up 6 bases and J gave up 4 bases, with 13 bases separating them. CDR3 in DNA: TGTGCCAGCAGCCTGACTAGTATGTACGAGCAGTACTTC. It is translated as CASSLTSMYEQYF. The full variable domain, rest sourced from reference TRBV28 and TRBJ2-7, is DVKVTQSSRYLVKRTGEKVFLECVQDMDHENMFWYRQDPGLGLRLIYFSYDVKMKEKGDIPEGYSVSREKKERFSLILESASTNQTSMYLCASSLTSMYEQYFGPGTRLTVT.

This clonotype was recorded a few times. The V gene is TRBV12-3 or TRBV12-4, the J gene TRBJ2-2; 7 bases line up with TRBD1. The CDR3 runs 14 residues. J gave up 3 bases and V 5 bases, and 3 bases lay outside the gene matches. The CDR3 coding sequence is TGTGCCAGCAGTACGGGACAGTACACCGGGGAGCTGTTTTTT. Translation gives CASSTGQYTGELFF.

The chain has TRBV12-3 or TRBV12-4 and TRBJ1-5; D may be TRBD1 (5 bases). V shed 11 bases and J shed 2 bases, with 22 bases lying between them. The CDR3 has 16 amino acids. CDR3 in DNA: TGTGCCTCCCGGGGGGGAGGGACCTTGGGCAATCAGCCCCAGCATTTT. Translation: CASRGGGTLGNQPQHF.

This clonotype showed up many times. V gene TRBV2 combines with J gene TRBJ2-7; 8 positions match TRBD2. The germline V gene has CDR1 SNHLY and CDR2 FYNNEI. This CDR3 has 14 residues. The ends lost 6 bases at V and 3 bases at J; junction bases unmatched: 7. The CDR3 DNA reads TGTGCCAGCAGGGACGACAGCGGGGGCTACGAGCAGTACTTC. Translated: CASRDDSGGYEQYF.

The V gene is TRBV7-8, the J gene TRBJ2-7; D is perhaps TRBD1 (5 bases). This CDR3 has 12 amino acids. The V end lost 4 bases, the J end lost 5 bases, and 9 bases lay between the germline ends. CDR1 SGHVS and CDR2 FQNEAQ come from the germline V gene. Here the CDR3 DNA reads TGTGCCAGCAGCTCCTCAGGGCACGAGCAGTACTTC. This sequence encodes CASSSSGHEQYF.

This sequence joins TRBV29-1 and TRBJ2-5; D perhaps matches TRBD2 (5 bases). The CDR3 has 11 residues. CDR1 is SQVTM, CDR2 ANQGSEA, per germline. V lost 8 bases and J lost 5, with 12 bases in between. The CDR3 DNA is TGCAGCTCCGGGGATCGGGAGACCCAGTACTTC. Translating it yields CSSGDRETQYF.

This clonotype was observed at least ten times. The V call is TRBV2, the J call TRBJ2-3, with TRBD1 matching 11 bases. The junction had 9 bases not matched to a gene; V was cut back by 7 bases and J by 3 bases. The CDR3 is made up of 16 amino acids. CDR1 and CDR2 (germline): SNHLY, FYNNEI. The CDR3 is CASKGRTGGRTDTQYF. CDR3 DNA: TGTGCCAGCAAAGGTCGGACAGGGGGCAGGACAGATACGCAGTATTTT.

The rearrangement joins TRBV6-1 to TRBJ1-4; D possibly corresponds to TRBD1 (5 bases). Germline values: CDR1 MNHNS, CDR2 SASEGT. Trimming took off 5 bases at V and 8 bases at J, with 15 bases between the two ends. The CDR3 contains 14 residues. The CDR3, as DNA: TGTGCCAGCAGTTCGGACATGTGGGACGAAAAACTGTTTTTT. This sequence encodes CASSSDMWDEKLFF.

This clonotype was counted at least ten times. The V and J genes are TRBV7-9 and TRBJ2-3; 11 bases are shared with TRBD1. This CDR3 comprises 15 residues. With V trimmed by 5 bases and J by 4 bases, 5 bases remained unmatched. Germline CDR1 is SEHNR and CDR2 is FQNEAQ (reference sequence). Here the CDR3 reads CASSDGTGGPDTQYF. The CDR3 bases are TGTGCCAGCAGCGATGGGACAGGGGGTCCAGATACGCAGTATTTT.

This clonotype was recorded many times. The gene calls are TRBV6-5 and TRBJ1-1; D ambiguous. This CDR3 comprises 13 residues. The ends were cut back, 4 bases at V and 1 base at J, with 7 bases in the middle. CDR1 is MNHEY, CDR2 SVGAGI, per germline. CDR3 in amino acids: CASSSSRNTEAFF. The CDR3 nucleotides read TGTGCCAGCAGTTCCTCCAGGAACACTGAAGCTTTCTTT.

This clonotype was picked up many times. V is TRBV28 and J is TRBJ1-2; 7 nucleotides align to TRBD1. Germline CDR1 is MDHEN and CDR2 is SYDVKM. CDR3 length: 13 amino acids. V lost 5 bases and J lost 4; bases outside the gene matches: 4. The CDR3 region is CASSNRGGYGYTF. The CDR3 DNA follows: TGTGCCAGCAGTAACAGGGGTGGCTATGGCTACACCTTC.

This clonotype was picked up many times. The V gene is TRBV6-6, the J gene TRBJ1-2; possibly TRBD1 for D (5 bases). Looked up from germline, CDR1 is MNHNY and CDR2 is SVGAGI (reference sequence). The V end lost 0 bases, the J end lost 1 base, and 18 bases lay between the germline ends. The CDR3 runs to 18 residues. CDR3 in DNA: TGTGCCAGCAGTTACTCGATCTGGGGGGACCAAATTAACTATGGCTACACCTTC. It is translated as CASSYSIWGDQINYGYTF.

Remarks on this clonotype: This clone may be a read error of a much larger clone one base away. The V gene is TRBV20-1, the J gene TRBJ2-1, with D perhaps matching TRBD2 (6 bases). The CDR3 spans 14 residues. Per germline, CDR1 DFQATT and CDR2 SNEGSKA (reference sequence). The CDR3 DNA sequence: TGCAGTGCGCGGGACCCCCGGCGGGTGAATGCGCAGTTCTTC. Its protein is CSARDPRRVNAQFF.

This clonotype occurred many times. The genes are TRBV20-1 and TRBJ2-5; the D is unclear. The CDR3 is made up of 10 amino acids. The germline gives CDR1 DFQATT, CDR2 SNEGSKA (reference sequence). V gave up 5 bases and J gave up 2 bases, with 3 bases separating them. CDR3 coding DNA: TGCAGTGCTGATCAAGAGACCCAGTACTTC. As protein: CSADQETQYF.

This chain's CDR3 is CASSGRRDIWQMNTEAFF. The CDR3 DNA reads TGTGCCAGCAGTGGGCGTCGGGACATCTGGCAAATGAACACTGAAGCTTTCTTT. This chain links TRBV6-2 or TRBV6-3 with TRBJ1-1, with D perhaps matching TRBD1 (6 bases). This CDR3 comprises 18 residues. Germline V gene data show CDR1 as MNHEY and CDR2 as SVGEGT. V was trimmed by 5 bases and J by 0 bases, leaving 22 bases between them.

A remark on this clonotype: A single base separates this from a much larger clone, so it may be a read error. The gene calls are TRBV12-3 or TRBV12-4 and TRBJ1-1; D perhaps matches TRBD1 (5 bases). Trimming shortened V by 2 bases and J by 4 bases, and 8 bases separated the two germline ends. This CDR3 is 13 amino acids long. CDR3 loop: CASSLWGSTEAFF. CDR3 sequence (DNA): TGTGCCAGCAGTTTATGGGGGAGCACTGAAGCTTTCTTT.